Listed here are 21 T cell receptor beta chains from one sample, sequenced in a study of cytomegalovirus exposure and HLA in healthy donors. The PCR employed 60 Vbeta primers together with 13 Jbeta primers. Repertoires were generated with immunoSEQ multiplex PCR, while TCRdb's copy carries only in-frame clones and drops some. Here the sample spans 100,000 to 150,000 clones, 60% to 85% being singletons. Sequencing was performed on PBMCs. These receptor sequences come from a human donor in good health.

This chain connects TRBV7-3 to TRBJ1-6, with 9 bases that match TRBD1. The CDR3 is made up of 15 amino acids. Germline CDR1 is SGHTA and CDR2 is FQGTGA. Trimming removed 5 bases from V and 8 bases from J; junction bases left unmatched: 7. Here the CDR3 reads CASSPTGQGYSPLHF. The CDR3 DNA follows: TGTGCCAGCAGCCCGACGGGACAGGGATATTCACCCCTCCACTTT.

A few counts support this clone. The chain links TRBV19 to TRBJ1-1; TRBD1 agrees at 10 bases. This CDR3 is 14 amino acids long. The J segment lost 3 bases and the V segment lost 9 bases, leaving 7 bases of the junction unmatched. Looked up from germline, CDR1 is LNHDA and CDR2 is SQIVND (reference sequence). CDR3 in DNA: TGTGCCAGCACCGACAGGGGGCTTGACACTGAAGCTTTCTTT. It codes for CASTDRGLDTEAFF.

This rearrangement joins TRBV11-2 to TRBJ2-7, with 7 bases fitting TRBD2. The CDR3 extends over 17 amino acids. Germline lookup yields CDR1 SGHAT and CDR2 FQNNGV. Losses at the gene ends were 4 bases for V and 4 bases for J; bases not matched to a gene: 16. Written as DNA, the CDR3 is TGTGCCAGCAGCTCGTATATGGGGGGAGGGGTGGTTTACGAGCAGTACTTC. It encodes CASSSYMGGGVVYEQYF.

The chain recombines TRBV5-1 with TRBJ2-3; TRBD1 matches 8 bases. V lost 1 base, J lost 12 bases, and 7 bases stayed unmatched. The CDR3 runs to 13 residues. The germline CDR1 and CDR2 sequences are SGHRS and YFSETQ. The CDR3 here is CASSLYQGAGQYF. The CDR3 DNA sequence: TGCGCCAGCAGCTTGTATCAGGGGGCGGGTCAGTATTTT. Full variable domain (remainder filled in from reference TRBV5-1 and TRBJ2-3): KAGVTQTPRYLIKTRGQQVTLSCSPISGHRSVSWYQQTPGQGLQFLFEYFSETQRNKGNFPGRFSGRQFSNSRSEMNVSTLELGDSALYLCASSLYQGAGQYFGPGTRLTVL.

The chain recombines TRBV5-8 with TRBJ2-3; D perhaps matches TRBD1 (6 bases). This CDR3 region has 15 residues. Germline lookup yields CDR1 SGHTS and CDR2 YDEGEE. V was pared by 4 bases and J by 0 bases, with 12 bases between. In DNA, the CDR3 is TGTGCCAGCAGCATGGGACAAAGTAGCACAGATACGCAGTATTTT. It encodes CASSMGQSSTDTQYF.

This rearrangement joins TRBV6-1 to TRBJ2-1, with TRBD2 matching over 8 bases. Germline CDR1 and CDR2: MNHNS and SASEGT. The CDR3 sequence is 14 residues long. V shed 5 bases, J shed 10 bases, and the junction held 10 bases outside the gene matches. CDR3 coding DNA: TGTGCCAGCAGTTCGGGGGGGGCGGAGGGGGAGCAGTTCTTC. Its protein product is CASSSGGAEGEQFF.

This clone was seen a few times. The chain has TRBV28 and TRBJ2-6, with D perhaps matching TRBD1 (5 bases). Germline CDR1 reads MDHEN; CDR2 reads SYDVKM. The CDR3 loop spans 15 amino acids. Deletions cut 7 bases from V and 2 bases from J, with 12 bases between. DNA of the CDR3: TGTGCCAGCAAGGGGTGGACGGCTGGGGCCAACGTCCTGACTTTC. Encoded protein: CASKGWTAGANVLTF.

V gene TRBV27 combines with J gene TRBJ2-3, with D possibly matching TRBD2 (5 bases). The length of the CDR3 is 15 residues. The V and J ends lost 0 bases and 0 bases respectively, with 7 bases between them. Germline CDR1 reads MNHEY; CDR2 reads SMNVEV (reference sequence). The CDR3 sequence: CASSLSLASTDTQYF. CDR3 coding DNA: TGTGCCAGCAGTTTATCCCTAGCAAGCACAGATACGCAGTATTTT.

The rearrangement links TRBV2 to TRBJ2-7; 8 bases map to TRBD1. The CDR3 contains 12 residues. Germline-derived CDR1 and CDR2 are SNHLY and FYNNEI. V was pared by 8 bases and J by 3 bases, with 3 bases of the junction left unmatched. This CDR3 reads CASGQGVYEQYF. CDR3 DNA sequence: TGTGCCAGCGGACAGGGAGTCTACGAGCAGTACTTC.

The V and J genes are TRBV11-2 and TRBJ2-7; the D gene is possibly TRBD1 (5 bases). This CDR3 contains 15 residues. V was shortened by 5 bases and J by 5 bases, with 19 bases between the two germline ends. The germline V gene has CDR1 SGHAT and CDR2 FQNNGV. The CDR3 DNA reads as TGTGCCAGCAGCCAAGCCTTAAGGGGTATCGACGAGCAGTACTTC. It specifies CASSQALRGIDEQYF.

This chain links TRBV7-9 with TRBJ2-5; tentatively, D is TRBD1 (6 bases). This CDR3 spans 13 amino acids. Germline lookup yields CDR1 SEHNR and CDR2 FQNEAQ (reference sequence). The ends were cut back, 5 bases at V and 3 bases at J, with 10 bases in the middle. The CDR3, as DNA: TGTGCCAGCAGCCGGACAGAAAAAGAGACCCAGTACTTC. Amino acids: CASSRTEKETQYF. The whole variable domain, remainder taken from reference TRBV7-9 and TRBJ2-5, is DTGVSQNPRHKITKRGQNVTFRCDPISEHNRLYWYRQTLGQGPEFLTYFQNEAQLEKSRLLSDRFSAERPKGSFSTLEIQRTEQGDSAMYLCASSRTEKETQYFGPGTRLLVL.

The rearrangement joins TRBV19 to TRBJ1-1; D gene uncertain. In germline, CDR1 is LNHDA, CDR2 SQIVND (reference sequence). The ends were cut back, 3 bases at V and 2 bases at J, with 10 bases in the middle. CDR3 length: 14 residues. The CDR3 bases are TGTGCCAGTAGTATGAGGGAAGCCAACACTGAAGCTTTCTTT. Its translation: CASSMREANTEAFF.

The V gene is TRBV7-2, the J gene TRBJ2-7; D is perhaps TRBD1 (6 bases). The CDR3 contains 15 residues. Germline-derived CDR1 and CDR2 are SGHTA and FQGNSA. V was clipped by 1 base and J by 5 bases, with 15 bases between them. The CDR3 nucleotides read TGTGCCAGCAGCTTAGAGTCAGGGGTGCCGGACGAGCAGTACTTC. This codes for CASSLESGVPDEQYF.

This chain joins TRBV2 and TRBJ2-3; 8 bases line up with TRBD2. The CDR3 extends over 17 amino acids. Looked up from germline, CDR1 is SNHLY and CDR2 is FYNNEI. V gave up 1 base and J gave up 1 base; unmatched junction bases: 7. The CDR3 is CASSEGILAGGTDTQYF. In DNA form, the CDR3 reads TGTGCCAGCAGTGAAGGGATTCTAGCGGGCGGCACAGATACGCAGTATTTT.

This rearrangement joins TRBV10-1 to TRBJ2-3; 8 nucleotides match TRBD2. The CDR3 totals 18 residues. Germline CDR1 WNHNN, CDR2 SYGVQD (reference sequence). The V segment lost 4 bases and the J segment 1 base; nucleotides outside the gene matches: 13. CDR3 loop: CASSAPPRDSGGTDTQYF. The CDR3 DNA is TGCGCCAGCAGTGCCCCTCCTCGCGATAGCGGGGGCACAGATACGCAGTATTTT.

The chain uses TRBV9 and TRBJ2-1, with 7 bases aligning to TRBD2. The CDR3 spans 15 residues. With V trimmed by 0 bases and J by 3 bases, 3 bases remained unmatched. Germline CDR1 reads SGDLS; CDR2 reads YYNGEE. The CDR3 here is CASSVGPSGYNEQFF. The CDR3, as DNA: TGTGCCAGCAGCGTAGGACCTAGCGGCTACAATGAGCAGTTCTTC.

The chain is built from TRBV10-2 and TRBJ2-1; 7 bases are a match to TRBD2. The CDR3 extends over 12 amino acids. V was pared by 7 bases and J by 9 bases, with 6 bases of the junction left unmatched. Germline CDR1 reads WSHSY; CDR2 reads SAAADI. CDR3 DNA: TGCGCCAGCACTCAAGCGGGGCTTGAGCAGTTCTTC. This codes for CASTQAGLEQFF.

J is TRBJ2-7 and V is TRBV10-3; D possibly corresponds to TRBD2 (6 bases). The germline gives CDR1 ENHRY, CDR2 SYGVKD. V was cut by 6 bases and J by 2 bases, with 8 bases left in between. The length of the CDR3 is 12 residues. The DNA for the CDR3 is TGTGCCATCAGGAGGGAGGCCTACGAGCAGTACTTC. Protein product: CAIRREAYEQYF.

The chain is built from TRBV4-2 and TRBJ1-2; D is unclear. The V gene lost 0 bases and the J gene lost 4 bases, with 15 bases spanning the gap. This CDR3 has 16 amino acids. Per the germline V gene, CDR1 is LGHNA and CDR2 is YNFKEQ. Here the CDR3 reads CASSQEKNQASYGYTF. The DNA for the CDR3 is TGTGCCAGCAGCCAAGAGAAAAATCAGGCGTCCTATGGCTACACCTTC.

The chain's CDR3 is CASSQGRTGNGYTF. As DNA, the CDR3 is TGCGCCAGCAGCCAAGGGCGGACAGGGAATGGCTACACCTTC. The chain is built from TRBV4-1 and TRBJ1-2; TRBD1 agrees at 8 bases. V shed 1 base, J shed 6 bases, and the junction held 4 bases outside the gene matches. This CDR3 has 14 residues. Germline V gene sequence: CDR1 MGHRA, CDR2 YSYEKL.

The rearrangement joins TRBV4-1 to TRBJ2-2; 16 bases are shared with TRBD2. The CDR3 is 19 residues long. Germline trimming cut 2 bases from V and 1 base from J; bases unmatched to any gene: 4. Germline CDR1 MGHRA, CDR2 YSYEKL. CDR3 sequence (DNA): TGCGCCAGCAGCCAACCGGGACTAGCGGGGGGGCTGAACACCGGGGAGCTGTTTTTT. Protein: CASSQPGLAGGLNTGELFF.